This TCR beta chain was retrieved from a study of cytomegalovirus exposure and HLA in healthy donors. Study-wide results and limits: What TCR beta sequences reportedly achieved was accurate prediction of HLA-A and HLA-B alleles in most subjects.

Concerning this clone itself: Its antigen is as yet unknown.

With 60 Vbeta and 13 Jbeta primers, the PCR was carried out. Method: immunoSEQ multiplex PCR; TCRdb's copy keeps in-frame clones and lacks some. The sample is made up of about 130,000 clones, and the top ten hold about 1.4% of it. Germline CDR1 reads LGHNA; CDR2 reads YSLEER. CDR3 length: 17 residues. V lost 4 bases, J lost 2 bases, and 6 bases stayed unmatched. The sequence was obtained from a woman aged 40 to 50 in good health and CMV-seronegative. The V gene is TRBV4-3, the J gene TRBJ1-5; 12 nucleotides line up with TRBD1. The sequencing sample was made of PBMCs. CDR3 loop: CASSPGQGAGGNQPQHF. CDR3 sequence (DNA): TGCGCCAGCAGCCCGGGACAGGGGGCTGGAGGCAATCAGCCCCAGCATTTT.